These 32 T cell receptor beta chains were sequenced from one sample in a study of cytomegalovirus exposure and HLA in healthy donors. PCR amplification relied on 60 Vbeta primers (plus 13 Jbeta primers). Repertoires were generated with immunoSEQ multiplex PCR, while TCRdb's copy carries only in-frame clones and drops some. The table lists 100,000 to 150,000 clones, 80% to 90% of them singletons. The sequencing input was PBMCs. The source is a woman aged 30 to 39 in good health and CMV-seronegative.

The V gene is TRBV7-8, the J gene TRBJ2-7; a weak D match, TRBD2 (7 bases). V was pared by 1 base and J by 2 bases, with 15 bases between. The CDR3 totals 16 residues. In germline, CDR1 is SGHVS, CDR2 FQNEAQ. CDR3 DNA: TGTGCCAGCAGCTTAGTGAGGCGGGGGCCTACCTACGAGCAGTACTTC. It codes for CASSLVRRGPTYEQYF.

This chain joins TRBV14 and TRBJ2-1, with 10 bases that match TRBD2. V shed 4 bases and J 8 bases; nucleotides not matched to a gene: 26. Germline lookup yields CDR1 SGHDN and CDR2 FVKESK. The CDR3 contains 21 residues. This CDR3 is CASSLAGVVLAGSRVVHEQFF. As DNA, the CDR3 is TGTGCCAGCAGCCTGGCAGGGGTGGTACTAGCGGGAAGCAGGGTCGTTCATGAGCAGTTCTTC.

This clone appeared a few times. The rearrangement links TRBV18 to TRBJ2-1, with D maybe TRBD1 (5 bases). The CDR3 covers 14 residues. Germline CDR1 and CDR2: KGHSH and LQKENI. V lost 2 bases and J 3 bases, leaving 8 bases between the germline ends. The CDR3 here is CASSPIRDYNEQFF. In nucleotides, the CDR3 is TGTGCCAGCTCACCAATCAGGGACTACAATGAGCAGTTCTTC.

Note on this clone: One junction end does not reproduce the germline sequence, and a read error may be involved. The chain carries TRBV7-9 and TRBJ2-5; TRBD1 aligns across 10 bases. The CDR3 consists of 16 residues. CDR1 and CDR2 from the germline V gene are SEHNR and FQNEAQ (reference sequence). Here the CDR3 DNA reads TGTTCCAGCAGCTTATGGGGGAGACAGGGGGCAGAGACCCAGTACTTC. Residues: CSSSLWGRQGAETQYF.

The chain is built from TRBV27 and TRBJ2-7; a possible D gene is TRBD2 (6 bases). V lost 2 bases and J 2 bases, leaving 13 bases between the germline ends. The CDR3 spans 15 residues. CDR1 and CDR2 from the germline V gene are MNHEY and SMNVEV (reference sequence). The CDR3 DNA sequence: TGTGCCAGCAGTTTAGGAGGGAATCCTGCCTACGAGCAGTACTTC. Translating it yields CASSLGGNPAYEQYF.

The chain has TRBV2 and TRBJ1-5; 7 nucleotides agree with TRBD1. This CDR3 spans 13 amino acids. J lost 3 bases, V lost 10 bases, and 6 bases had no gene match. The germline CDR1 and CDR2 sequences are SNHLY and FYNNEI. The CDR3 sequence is CATRGTANQPQHF. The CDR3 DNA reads TGTGCCACCCGAGGGACAGCCAATCAGCCCCAGCATTTT.

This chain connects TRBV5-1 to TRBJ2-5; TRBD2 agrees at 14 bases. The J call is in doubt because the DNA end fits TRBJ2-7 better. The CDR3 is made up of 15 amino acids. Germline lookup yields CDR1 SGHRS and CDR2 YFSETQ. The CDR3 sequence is CASSTGLAGVHEQYF. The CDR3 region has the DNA TGCGCCAGCAGCACGGGACTAGCGGGAGTGCACGAGCAGTACTTC.

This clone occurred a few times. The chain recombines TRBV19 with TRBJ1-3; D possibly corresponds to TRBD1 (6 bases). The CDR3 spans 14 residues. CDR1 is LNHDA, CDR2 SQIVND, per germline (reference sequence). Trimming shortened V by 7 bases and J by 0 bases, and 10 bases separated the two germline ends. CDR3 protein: CASTRTVSGNTIYF. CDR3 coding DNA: TGTGCCAGTACTAGGACAGTCTCTGGAAACACCATATATTTT.

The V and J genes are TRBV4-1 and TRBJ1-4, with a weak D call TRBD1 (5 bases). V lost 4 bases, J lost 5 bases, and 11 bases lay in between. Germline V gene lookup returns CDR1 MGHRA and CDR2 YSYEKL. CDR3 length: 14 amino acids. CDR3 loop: CASSPTGLNEKLFF. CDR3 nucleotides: TGCGCCAGCAGCCCTACAGGTTTAAATGAAAAACTGTTTTTT.

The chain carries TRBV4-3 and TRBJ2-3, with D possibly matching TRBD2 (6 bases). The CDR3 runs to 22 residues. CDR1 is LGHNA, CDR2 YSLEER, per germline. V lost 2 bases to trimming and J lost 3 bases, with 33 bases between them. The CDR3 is CASSQRQLVDLVFVRETDTQYF. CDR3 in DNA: TGCGCCAGCAGCCAACGTCAGTTGGTCGATTTAGTGTTTGTACGGGAGACAGATACGCAGTATTTT.

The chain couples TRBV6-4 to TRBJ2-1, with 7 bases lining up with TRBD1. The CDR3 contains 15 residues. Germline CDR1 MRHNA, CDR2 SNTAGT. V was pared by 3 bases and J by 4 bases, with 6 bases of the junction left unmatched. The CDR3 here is CASSDSGQDYNEQFF. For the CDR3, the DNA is TGTGCCAGCAGTGATTCCGGACAGGATTACAATGAGCAGTTCTTC.

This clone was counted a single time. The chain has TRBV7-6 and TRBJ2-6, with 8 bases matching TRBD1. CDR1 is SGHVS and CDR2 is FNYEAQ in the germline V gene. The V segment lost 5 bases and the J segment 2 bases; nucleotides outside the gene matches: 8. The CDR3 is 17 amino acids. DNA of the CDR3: TGTGCCAGCAGCGTTGACAGGGGTCTAACTGGGGCCAACGTCCTGACTTTC. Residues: CASSVDRGLTGANVLTF.

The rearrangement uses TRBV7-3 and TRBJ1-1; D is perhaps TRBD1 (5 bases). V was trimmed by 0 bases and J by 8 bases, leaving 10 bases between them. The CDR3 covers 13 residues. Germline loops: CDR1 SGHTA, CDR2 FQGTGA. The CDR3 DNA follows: TGTGCCAGCAGCTTAACAGGGGTCGGGGAAGCTTTCTTT. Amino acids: CASSLTGVGEAFF.

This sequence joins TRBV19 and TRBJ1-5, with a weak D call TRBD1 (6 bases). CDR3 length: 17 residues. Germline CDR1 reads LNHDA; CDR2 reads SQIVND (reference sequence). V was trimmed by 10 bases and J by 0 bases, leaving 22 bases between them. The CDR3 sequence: CATLRTAKMHSNQPQHF. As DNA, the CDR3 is TGTGCCACTCTTCGGACAGCAAAAATGCATAGCAATCAGCCCCAGCATTTT.

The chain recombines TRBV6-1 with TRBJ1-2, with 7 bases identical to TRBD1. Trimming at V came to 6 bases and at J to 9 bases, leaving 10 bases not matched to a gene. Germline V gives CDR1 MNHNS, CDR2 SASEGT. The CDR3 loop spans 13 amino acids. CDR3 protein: CASSPPRQGSYTF. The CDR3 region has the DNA TGTGCCAGCAGCCCCCCGCGACAGGGTAGCTACACCTTC.

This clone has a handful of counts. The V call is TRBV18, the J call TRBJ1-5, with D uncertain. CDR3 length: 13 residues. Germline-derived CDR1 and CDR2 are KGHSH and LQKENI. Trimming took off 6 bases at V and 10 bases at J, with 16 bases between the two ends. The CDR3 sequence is CASSPQVEKPQHF. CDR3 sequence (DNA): TGTGCCAGCTCTCCCCAGGTTGAGAAACCCCAGCATTTT.

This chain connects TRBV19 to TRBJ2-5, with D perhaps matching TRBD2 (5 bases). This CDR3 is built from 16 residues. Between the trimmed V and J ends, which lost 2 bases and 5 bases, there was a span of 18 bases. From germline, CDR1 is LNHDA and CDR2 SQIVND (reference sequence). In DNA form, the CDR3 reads TGTGCCAGTAGTATAATGGGCGGGTCGCAAAGGGAGACCCAGTACTTC. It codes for CASSIMGGSQRETQYF.

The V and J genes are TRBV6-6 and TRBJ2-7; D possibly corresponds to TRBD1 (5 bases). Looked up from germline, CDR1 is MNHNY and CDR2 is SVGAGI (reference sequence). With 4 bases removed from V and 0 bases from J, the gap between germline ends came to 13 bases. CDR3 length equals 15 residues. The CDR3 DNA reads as TGTGCCAGCAGTTCCGACAGAAAAAGCTCCTACGAGCAGTACTTC. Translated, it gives CASSSDRKSSYEQYF.

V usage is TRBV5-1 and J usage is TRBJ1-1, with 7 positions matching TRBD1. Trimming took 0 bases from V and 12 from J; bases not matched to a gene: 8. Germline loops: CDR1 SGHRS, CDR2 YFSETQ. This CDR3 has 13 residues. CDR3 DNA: TGCGCCAGCAGCTTGGCCGGAAGGGGGCGACCTTTCTTT. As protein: CASSLAGRGRPFF.

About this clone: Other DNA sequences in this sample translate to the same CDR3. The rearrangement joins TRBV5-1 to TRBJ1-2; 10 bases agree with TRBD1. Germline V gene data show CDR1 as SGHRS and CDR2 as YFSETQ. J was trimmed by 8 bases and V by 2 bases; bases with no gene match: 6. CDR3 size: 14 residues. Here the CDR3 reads CASSLGQGDRGYTF. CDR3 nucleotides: TGCGCCAGCAGCTTAGGACAGGGGGACCGGGGCTACACCTTC.

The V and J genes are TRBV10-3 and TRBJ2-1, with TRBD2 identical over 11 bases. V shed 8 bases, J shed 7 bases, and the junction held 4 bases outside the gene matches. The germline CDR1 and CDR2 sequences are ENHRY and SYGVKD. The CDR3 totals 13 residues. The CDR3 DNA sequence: TGTGCCATCGGCCTAGCGGGGGGTAATGAGCAGTTCTTC. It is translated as CAIGLAGGNEQFF.

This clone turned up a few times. CDR3 loop: CSALRGGNTEAFF. In DNA form, the CDR3 reads TGCAGCGCCCTTCGAGGGGGGAACACTGAAGCTTTCTTT. This chain links TRBV29-1 with TRBJ1-1; D perhaps matches TRBD1 (6 bases). The ends were cut back, 7 bases at V and 1 base at J, with 13 bases in the middle. CDR1 and CDR2 from the germline V gene are SQVTM and ANQGSEA. This CDR3 contains 13 residues. Together with reference TRBV29-1 and TRBJ1-1, the CDR3 gives the full variable domain: SAVISQKPSRDICQRGTSLTIQCQVDSQVTMMFWYRQQPGQSLTLIATANQGSEATYESGFVIDKFPISRPNLTFSTLTVSNMSPEDSSIYLCSALRGGNTEAFFGQGTRLTVV.

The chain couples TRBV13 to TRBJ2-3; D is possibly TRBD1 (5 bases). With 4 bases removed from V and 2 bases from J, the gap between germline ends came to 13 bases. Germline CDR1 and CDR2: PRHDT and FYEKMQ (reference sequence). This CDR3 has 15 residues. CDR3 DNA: TGTGCCAGCAGCTCCCCTAGGGGTGACACAGATACGCAGTATTTT. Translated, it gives CASSSPRGDTDTQYF.

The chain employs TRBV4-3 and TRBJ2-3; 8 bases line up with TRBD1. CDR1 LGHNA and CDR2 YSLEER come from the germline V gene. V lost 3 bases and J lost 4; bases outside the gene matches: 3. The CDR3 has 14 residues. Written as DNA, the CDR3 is TGCGCCAGCAGCCATGGACAGGGACCAGATACGCAGTATTTT. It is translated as CASSHGQGPDTQYF.

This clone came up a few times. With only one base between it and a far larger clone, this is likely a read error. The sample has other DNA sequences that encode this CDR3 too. This CDR3 is CASSQDRGTGGDEQFF. The CDR3 coding sequence is TGTGCCAGCAGCCAAGATCGGGGGACAGGGGGGGATGAGCAGTTCTTC. The V and J genes are TRBV4-2 and TRBJ2-1; TRBD1 aligns across 11 bases. CDR3 length: 16 amino acids. V trimming: 0 bases; J trimming: 8 bases; junction bases outside the gene matches: 6. Germline values: CDR1 LGHNA, CDR2 YNFKEQ.

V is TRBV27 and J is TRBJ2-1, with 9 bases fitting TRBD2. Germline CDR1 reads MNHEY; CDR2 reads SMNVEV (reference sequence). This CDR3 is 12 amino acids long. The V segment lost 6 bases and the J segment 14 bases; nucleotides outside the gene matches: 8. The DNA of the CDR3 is TGTGCCAGCAGGTTGGGCGGGGGGGCCGAGTTCTTC. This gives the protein CASRLGGGAEFF.

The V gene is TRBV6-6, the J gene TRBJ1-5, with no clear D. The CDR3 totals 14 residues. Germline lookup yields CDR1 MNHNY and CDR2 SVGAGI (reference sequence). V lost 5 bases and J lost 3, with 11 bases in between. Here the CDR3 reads CASSRGQLNQPQHF. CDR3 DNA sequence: TGTGCCAGCAGTCGGGGTCAGCTCAATCAGCCCCAGCATTTT.

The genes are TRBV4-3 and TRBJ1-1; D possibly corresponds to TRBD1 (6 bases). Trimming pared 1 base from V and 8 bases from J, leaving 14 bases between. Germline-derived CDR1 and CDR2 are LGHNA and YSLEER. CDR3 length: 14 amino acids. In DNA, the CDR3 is TGCGCCAGCAGCCAAGTTAGTGGGACACCGGAAGCTTTCTTT. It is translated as CASSQVSGTPEAFF.

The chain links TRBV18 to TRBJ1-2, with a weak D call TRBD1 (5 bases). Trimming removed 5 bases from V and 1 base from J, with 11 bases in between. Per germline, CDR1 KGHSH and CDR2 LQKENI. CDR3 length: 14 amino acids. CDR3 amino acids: CASSKGANNYGYTF. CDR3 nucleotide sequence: TGTGCCAGCTCAAAAGGGGCGAATAACTATGGCTACACCTTC.

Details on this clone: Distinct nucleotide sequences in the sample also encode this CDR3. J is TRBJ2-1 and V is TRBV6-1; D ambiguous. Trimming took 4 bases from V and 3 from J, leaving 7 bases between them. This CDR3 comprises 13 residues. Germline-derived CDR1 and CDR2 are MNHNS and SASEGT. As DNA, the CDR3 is TGTGCCAGCAGTGTTTATAACTACAATGAGCAGTTCTTC. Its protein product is CASSVYNYNEQFF.

CDR3 DNA: TGCAGCGTTGTGAGGCAGAACACCGGGGAGCTGTTTTTT. It yields the protein CSVVRQNTGELFF. This chain links TRBV29-1 with TRBJ2-2; D call uncertain. The CDR3 runs to 13 residues. Germline V CDR1 and CDR2: SQVTM, ANQGSEA. V was shortened by 4 bases and J by 1 base, with 7 bases between the two germline ends.

The CDR3 here is CASSLSRYEQYF. Written as DNA, the CDR3 is TGTGCCAGCAGTTTGTCTAGGTACGAGCAGTACTTC. V is TRBV28 and J is TRBJ2-7; the D is unclear. Per germline, CDR1 MDHEN and CDR2 SYDVKM. The CDR3 sequence is 12 residues long. V lost 3 bases and J lost 4, with 7 bases in between.